The 21 T cell receptor beta chains listed next were all sequenced from one sample in a study of T cell changes during pregnancy in multiple sclerosis (dated by TCRdb to about 2019). Libraries were built with the immunoSEQ multiplex PCR assay. What TCRdb holds here is the immuneACCESS table cut down to in-frame rearrangements. Part of the clones is not present; checked against another copy, under half of the missing clones reflect an unresolved V gene, and the others are unexplained. Recorded for this sample are tens of thousands of clones; around 88% of them occurred a single time. About 1.1% of the sample is taken by the ten largest. The material was CD4+ T cells from peripheral blood mononuclear cells, obtained in the first trimester of pregnancy. These receptors were collected from a female donor in good health, enrolled as a control in a pregnancy study.

This clone was seen just once. This sequence joins TRBV7-9 and TRBJ2-3; 7 bases map to TRBD2. This CDR3 is 18 amino acids long. Germline trimming cut 5 bases from V and 6 bases from J; bases unmatched to any gene: 20. The V gene's germline CDR1 is SEHNR and CDR2 FQNEAQ (reference sequence). CDR3 protein: CASSPMAPVSGVRDTQYF. Written as DNA, the CDR3 is TGTGCCAGCAGCCCCATGGCCCCAGTCAGCGGGGTAAGGGATACGCAGTATTTT.

V is TRBV27 and J is TRBJ2-5; 11 bases match TRBD2. Germline assignment: CDR1 MNHEY and CDR2 SMNVEV (reference sequence). The CDR3 sequence is 15 residues long. V trimming: 2 bases; J trimming: 5 bases; junction bases outside the gene matches: 4. CDR3 region: CASSLLAGGAETQYF. For the CDR3, the DNA is TGTGCCAGCAGTTTACTAGCGGGAGGAGCGGAGACCCAGTACTTC.

The V gene is TRBV7-6, the J gene TRBJ2-7, with TRBD2 matching 7 bases. The CDR3 covers 15 residues. CDR1 SGHVS and CDR2 FNYEAQ come from the germline V gene. J lost 0 bases, V lost 1 base, and 3 bases had no gene match. The CDR3 bases are TGTGCCAGCAGCTTAGGAGCGGGAACCTCCTACGAGCAGTACTTC. It yields the protein CASSLGAGTSYEQYF. Full variable domain (outside the CDR3, taken from reference TRBV7-6 and TRBJ2-7): GAGVSQSPRYKVTKRGQDVALRCDPISGHVSLYWYRQALGQGPEFLTYFNYEAQQDKSGLPNDRFSAERPEGSISTLTIQRTEQRDSAMYRCASSLGAGTSYEQYFGPGTRLTVT.

This clone has a handful of counts. The V and J genes are TRBV6-4 and TRBJ2-1; 11 bases agree with TRBD2. CDR1 is MRHNA and CDR2 is SNTAGT in the germline V gene. The CDR3 contains 15 residues. The trim removed 10 bases at V and 7 bases at J, leaving 12 bases unmatched. The CDR3 region has the DNA TGTGCCATCCGGATAGCGGGAGGGCCAGGGAATGAGCAGTTCTTC. Its protein product is CAIRIAGGPGNEQFF.

V usage is TRBV5-5 and J usage is TRBJ2-5; 11 bases fit TRBD2. With V trimmed by 3 bases and J by 5 bases, 15 bases remained unmatched. This CDR3 is 18 amino acids long. From germline, CDR1 is SGHKS and CDR2 YYEKEE (reference sequence). Here the CDR3 DNA reads TGTGCCAGCAGCTCCCAAATTAGCGGGGGGGCTATCCGGGAGACCCAGTACTTC. Its protein is CASSSQISGGAIRETQYF.

The rearrangement uses TRBV15 and TRBJ2-5; maybe TRBD2 (6 bases). The V end lost 1 base, the J end lost 4 bases, and 7 bases lay between the germline ends. Per germline, CDR1 LNHNV and CDR2 YYDKDF (reference sequence). CDR3 size: 13 residues. The CDR3 region is CATSRVGGETQYF. Written as DNA, the CDR3 is TGTGCCACCAGCAGAGTCGGGGGAGAGACCCAGTACTTC.

The chain joins TRBV7-6 to TRBJ1-1; 7 bases line up with TRBD1. The germline V gene encodes CDR1 SGHVS and CDR2 FNYEAQ. CDR3 length: 18 amino acids. V gave up 5 bases and J gave up 4 bases; unmatched junction bases: 19. The CDR3 reads CASSPRIRDSRAGTEAFF. For the CDR3, the DNA is TGTGCCAGCAGCCCACGGATTAGGGACAGTCGGGCGGGCACTGAAGCTTTCTTT. Based on the CDR3 plus reference TRBV7-6 and TRBJ1-1, the full variable domain is GAGVSQSPRYKVTKRGQDVALRCDPISGHVSLYWYRQALGQGPEFLTYFNYEAQQDKSGLPNDRFSAERPEGSISTLTIQRTEQRDSAMYRCASSPRIRDSRAGTEAFFGQGTRLTVV.

The chain couples TRBV5-6 to TRBJ1-1; tentative D call: TRBD1 (6 bases). Trimming cost V 3 bases and J 1 base, with 19 bases left between them. This CDR3 comprises 17 residues. Germline CDR1 and CDR2: SGHDT and YYEEEE. The CDR3 spells CASSSLLRTVKNTEAFF. CDR3 sequence (DNA): TGTGCCAGCAGCTCTCTACTGAGGACAGTAAAGAACACTGAAGCTTTCTTT.

The chain recombines TRBV29-1 with TRBJ2-3, with 7 bases aligning to TRBD1. Trimming at V came to 6 bases and at J to 3 bases, leaving 12 bases not matched to a gene. This CDR3 has 15 residues. The germline gives CDR1 SQVTM, CDR2 ANQGSEA. CDR3 protein: CSVRQGVGPTDTQYF. The CDR3 DNA sequence: TGCAGCGTCAGACAGGGTGTGGGGCCAACAGATACGCAGTATTTT.

The rearrangement uses TRBV29-1 and TRBJ1-1, with TRBD1 as a possible D gene (5 bases). The CDR3 is 15 residues long. The V gene's germline CDR1 is SQVTM and CDR2 ANQGSEA. V was cut by 3 bases and J by 0 bases, with 14 bases left in between. CDR3 loop: CSVEAGRRMNTEAFF. CDR3 bases: TGCAGCGTTGAGGCGGGGCGTAGGATGAACACTGAAGCTTTCTTT.

This clone has just one count. The rearrangement joins TRBV7-9 to TRBJ1-5, with 9 bases aligning to TRBD1. The CDR3 has 14 amino acids. Trimming at V came to 3 bases and at J to 7 bases, leaving 4 bases not matched to a gene. CDR1 and CDR2 from the germline V gene are SEHNR and FQNEAQ (reference sequence). The CDR3 reads CASSFGQGNQPQHF. The CDR3 bases are TGTGCCAGCAGCTTCGGACAGGGGAACCAGCCCCAGCATTTT.

Notes on this clone: The sample holds other DNA sequences that translate to the same CDR3. The chain joins TRBV6-1 to TRBJ1-2, with D perhaps TRBD1 (6 bases). Germline CDR1 reads MNHNS; CDR2 reads SASEGT. The CDR3 has 15 residues. Trimming cost V 0 bases and J 4 bases, with 12 bases left between them. CDR3 sequence: CASSEAQGEIYGYTF. CDR3 nucleotides: TGTGCCAGCAGTGAAGCACAGGGCGAGATCTATGGCTACACCTTC.

CDR3 DNA: TGTGCCAGCAGCCAGAATAATTCACCCCTCCACTTT. Amino acids: CASSQNNSPLHF. The chain employs TRBV11-2 and TRBJ1-6, with no clear D. The CDR3 covers 12 residues. CDR1 SGHAT and CDR2 FQNNGV come from the germline V gene. Trimming cost V 5 bases and J 5 bases, with 4 bases left between them.

The chain is built from TRBV6-6 and TRBJ1-2; weak D call: TRBD1 (6 bases). The CDR3 is 15 amino acids. Germline V CDR1 and CDR2: MNHNY, SVGAGI (reference sequence). Trimming removed 4 bases at V and 2 bases at J, with 14 bases between. CDR3 nucleotide sequence: TGTGCCAGCAGTTTTACCGGGACACCAAACTATGGCTACACCTTC. Encoded protein: CASSFTGTPNYGYTF.

The chain is built from TRBV28 and TRBJ2-7; D perhaps matches TRBD2 (5 bases). The CDR3 covers 11 residues. Germline loops: CDR1 MDHEN, CDR2 SYDVKM. Trimming took 6 bases from V and 5 from J, leaving 8 bases between them. As DNA, the CDR3 is TGTGCCAGCAGCGAGCGGCACGAGCAGTACTTC. Its translation: CASSERHEQYF.

This clone is a singleton in its sample. V gene TRBV7-9 combines with J gene TRBJ2-3; the match to TRBD1 covers 7 bases. CDR3 length: 17 residues. V lost 5 bases, J lost 1 base, and 12 bases stayed unmatched. The germline CDR1 and CDR2 sequences are SEHNR and FQNEAQ (reference sequence). The DNA of the CDR3 is TGTGCCAGCAGCCCGCGTCAGGGGGAGTCGGGCACAGATACGCAGTATTTT. This encodes CASSPRQGESGTDTQYF.

The V call is TRBV7-3, the J call TRBJ2-2; TRBD2 matches at 8 bases. Trimming removed 5 bases from V and 6 bases from J; junction bases left unmatched: 14. The CDR3 sequence is 17 residues long. The germline gives CDR1 SGHTA, CDR2 FQGTGA. CDR3 nucleotide sequence: TGTGCCAGCAGCAAAAAGATTGGCGGGAGGTCAGCCGGGGAGCTGTTTTTT. This gives the protein CASSKKIGGRSAGELFF.

The chain links TRBV5-1 to TRBJ2-3; D may be TRBD2 (6 bases). The germline V gene has CDR1 SGHRS and CDR2 YFSETQ. Trimming took 0 bases from V and 4 from J, leaving 15 bases between them. The length of the CDR3 is 16 residues. The CDR3 loop is CASSLGRDSVADTQYF. The CDR3 nucleotides read TGCGCCAGCAGCTTGGGCCGGGACTCCGTAGCAGATACGCAGTATTTT.

This clone was seen only once. V and J are TRBV11-2 and TRBJ2-1, with 12 nucleotides matching TRBD2. Losses at the gene ends were 1 base for V and 5 bases for J; bases not matched to a gene: 6. The germline gives CDR1 SGHAT, CDR2 FQNNGV. The CDR3 consists of 17 residues. For the CDR3, the DNA is TGTGCCAGCAGCTTAGGGGAGCTAGCGGGGGGGCACAATGAGCAGTTCTTC. Encoded protein: CASSLGELAGGHNEQFF.

The rearrangement links TRBV7-9 to TRBJ1-2; 7 nucleotides line up with TRBD1. In germline, CDR1 is SEHNR, CDR2 FQNEAQ (reference sequence). This CDR3 has 14 residues. Losses at the gene ends were 5 bases for V and 2 bases for J; bases not matched to a gene: 5. As DNA, the CDR3 is TGTGCCAGCAGCAGCGAGGACAGGAACTATGGCTACACCTTC. Translation: CASSSEDRNYGYTF.

The V gene is TRBV7-3, the J gene TRBJ1-1; the D gene is possibly TRBD1 (5 bases). This CDR3 has 14 amino acids. Germline V gene data show CDR1 as SGHTA and CDR2 as FQGTGA. The ends were cut back, 6 bases at V and 1 base at J, with 12 bases in the middle. The CDR3 loop is CASSLVGPNTEAFF. CDR3 bases: TGTGCCAGCAGTCTGGTGGGGCCGAACACTGAAGCTTTCTTT.